The T cell receptor (beta chain) described here comes from a study of OX40 agonist ivuxolimab in advanced cancers. Study details: Ivuxolimab, which is an agonistic anti-OX40 (CD134) antibody, was administered to the patients. The patients received ivuxolimab by intravenous route every 2 weeks at 0.01 to 10 mg/kg.

Assay: immunoSEQ multiplex PCR; the TCRdb copy retains only in-frame clones and omits some. Among about 89,000 clones listed, more than 75% were seen once. The cohort excluded patients with autoimmune disease history or systemic immunosuppression. Specimen: CD4+ or CD8+ T cells sorted from blood, collected in a trial of the OX40 agonist ivuxolimab. This clonotype was obtained from an adult with an advanced solid tumor such as melanoma, head and neck, liver or kidney cancer.

The CDR3: CASSEETQYF. CDR3 coding DNA: TGTGCCAGCAGTGAAGAGACCCAGTACTTC. The genes are TRBV2 and TRBJ2-5; D gene unclear. Trimming took 1 base from V and 6 from J, leaving 0 bases between them. Germline V lookup: CDR1 SNHLY, CDR2 FYNNEI. The CDR3 spans 10 residues.